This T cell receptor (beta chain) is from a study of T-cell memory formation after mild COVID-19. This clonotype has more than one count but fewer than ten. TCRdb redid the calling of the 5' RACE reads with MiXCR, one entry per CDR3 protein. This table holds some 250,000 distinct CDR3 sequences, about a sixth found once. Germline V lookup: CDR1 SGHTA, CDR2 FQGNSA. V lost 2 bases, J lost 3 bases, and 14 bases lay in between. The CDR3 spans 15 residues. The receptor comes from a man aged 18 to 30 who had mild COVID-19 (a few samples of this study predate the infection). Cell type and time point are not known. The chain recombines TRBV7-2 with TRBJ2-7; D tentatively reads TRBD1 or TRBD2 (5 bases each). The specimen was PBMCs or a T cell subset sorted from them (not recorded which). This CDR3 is CASSLTAGRYYEQYF. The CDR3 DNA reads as TGTGCCAGCAGCTTAACCGCAGGGAGATACTACGAGCAGTACTTC.